The sequence of this T cell receptor beta chain was determined in a study of blood T cell repertoires in COVID-19. The data were produced by immunoSEQ multiplex PCR, yet TCRdb's version contains in-frame clones alone and is incomplete. The sample has under 400,000 clones, 88% seen once. CDR3 length: 18 amino acids. Unmatched junction bases numbered 6, after V lost 0 bases and J lost 0 bases. Germline assignment: CDR1 SGHRS and CDR2 YFSETQ. This clonotype was sampled from a woman in her twenties or thirties with COVID-19, enrolled during active disease. This sequence joins TRBV5-1 and TRBJ2-3; 11 nucleotides align to TRBD2. The sequencing input was peripheral blood. The CDR3, as DNA: TGCGCCAGCAGCTTGGGTCTAGCGGGGGGCCTCAGCACAGATACGCAGTATTTT. It specifies CASSLGLAGGLSTDTQYF. Using reference TRBV5-1 and TRBJ2-3 for the parts outside the CDR3, the full variable domain is KAGVTQTPRYLIKTRGQQVTLSCSPISGHRSVSWYQQTPGQGLQFLFEYFSETQRNKGNFPGRFSGRQFSNSRSEMNVSTLELGDSALYLCASSLGLAGGLSTDTQYFGPGTRLTVL.